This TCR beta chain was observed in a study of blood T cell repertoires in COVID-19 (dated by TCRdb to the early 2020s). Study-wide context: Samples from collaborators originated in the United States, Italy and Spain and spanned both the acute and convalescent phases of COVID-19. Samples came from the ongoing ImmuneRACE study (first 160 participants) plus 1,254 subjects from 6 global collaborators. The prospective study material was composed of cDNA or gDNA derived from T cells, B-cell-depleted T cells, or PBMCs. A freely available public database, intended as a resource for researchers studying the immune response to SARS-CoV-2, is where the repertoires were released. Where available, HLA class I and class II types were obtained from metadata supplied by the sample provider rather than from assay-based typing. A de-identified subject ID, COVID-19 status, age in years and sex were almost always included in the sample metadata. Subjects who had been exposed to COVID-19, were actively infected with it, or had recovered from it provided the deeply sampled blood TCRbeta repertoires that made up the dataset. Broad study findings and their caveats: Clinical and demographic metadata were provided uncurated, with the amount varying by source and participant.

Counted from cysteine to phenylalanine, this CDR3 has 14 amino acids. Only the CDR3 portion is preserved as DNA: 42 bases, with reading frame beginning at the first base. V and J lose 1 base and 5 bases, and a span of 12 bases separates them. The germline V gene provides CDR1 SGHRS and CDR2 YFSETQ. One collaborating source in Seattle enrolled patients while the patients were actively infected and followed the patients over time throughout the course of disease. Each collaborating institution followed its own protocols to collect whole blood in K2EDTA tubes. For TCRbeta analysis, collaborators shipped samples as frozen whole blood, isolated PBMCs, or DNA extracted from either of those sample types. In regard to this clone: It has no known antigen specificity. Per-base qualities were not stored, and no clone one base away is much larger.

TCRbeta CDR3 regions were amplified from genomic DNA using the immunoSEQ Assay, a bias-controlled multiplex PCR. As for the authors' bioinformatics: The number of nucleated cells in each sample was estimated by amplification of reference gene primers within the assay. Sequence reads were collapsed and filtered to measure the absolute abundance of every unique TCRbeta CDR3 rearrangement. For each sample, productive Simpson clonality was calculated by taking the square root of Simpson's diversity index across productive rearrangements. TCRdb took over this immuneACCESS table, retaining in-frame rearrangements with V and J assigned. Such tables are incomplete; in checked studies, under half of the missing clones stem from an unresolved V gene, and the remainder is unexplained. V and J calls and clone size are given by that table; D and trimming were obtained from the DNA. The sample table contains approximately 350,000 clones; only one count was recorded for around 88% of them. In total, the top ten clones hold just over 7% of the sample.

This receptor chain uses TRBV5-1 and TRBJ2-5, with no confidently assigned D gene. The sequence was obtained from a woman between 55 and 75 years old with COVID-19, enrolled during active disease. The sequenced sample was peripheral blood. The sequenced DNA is TGCGCCAGCAGCTTGAGTCTAGTGGGTGAGACCCAGTACTTC. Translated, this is CASSLSLVGETQYF. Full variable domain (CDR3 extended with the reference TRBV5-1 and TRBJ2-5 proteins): KAGVTQTPRYLIKTRGQQVTLSCSPISGHRSVSWYQQTPGQGLQFLFEYFSETQRNKGNFPGRFSGRQFSNSRSEMNVSTLELGDSALYLCASSLSLVGETQYFGPGTRLLVL.